This entry lists 7 T cell receptor beta chains sequenced from one sample in a study of blood T cell repertoires in COVID-19. Generated by immunoSEQ multiplex PCR, the TCRdb table keeps only in-frame clones and is missing some. Of 200,000 or so clones detected, approximately 85% appear once; the ten largest clones hold approximately 10%. Input material: peripheral blood. The receptors were gathered from a human donor with active or convalescent COVID-19. The donor label of this sample is uncertain.

The DNA of the CDR3 is TGTGCCAGAAGCTTGGCTTTGGCGGGATCCTATAATTCACCCCTCCACTTT. Translation gives CARSLALAGSYNSPLHF. The V gene is TRBV5-3, the J gene TRBJ1-6; no clear D gene. TRBV5-3 is an ORF; its function is uncertain. The length of the CDR3 is 17 residues. Trimming pared 0 bases from V and 1 base from J, leaving 11 bases between.

The rearrangement joins TRBV28 to TRBJ1-3; 7 positions agree with TRBD1. Germline values: CDR1 MDHEN, CDR2 SYDVKM. CDR3 length equals 15 residues. The V segment lost 6 bases and the J segment 2 bases; nucleotides outside the gene matches: 7. The CDR3 loop reads CASSPRQGTGNTIYF. The DNA of the CDR3 is TGTGCCAGCAGCCCACGACAGGGAACTGGAAACACCATATATTTT. The whole variable domain, remainder taken from reference TRBV28 and TRBJ1-3, is DVKVTQSSRYLVKRTGEKVFLECVQDMDHENMFWYRQDPGLGLRLIYFSYDVKMKEKGDIPEGYSVSREKKERFSLILESASTNQTSMYLCASSPRQGTGNTIYFGEGSWLTVV.

The chain has TRBV23-1 and TRBJ2-3; D may be TRBD1 (7 bases). TRBV23-1 has ORF status, its function being uncertain. The length of the CDR3 is 15 residues. V lost 7 bases and J 3 bases, leaving 17 bases between the germline ends. CDR3 in amino acids: CASTGGDRDTDTQYF. DNA for the CDR3: TGCGCCAGCACCGGGGGAGACAGGGATACAGATACGCAGTATTTT.

V usage is TRBV16 and J usage is TRBJ2-1, with TRBD1 matching over 9 bases. The V gene's germline CDR1 is KGHSY and CDR2 FQNENV. J was trimmed by 7 bases and V by 2 bases; bases with no gene match: 9. The CDR3 loop spans 16 amino acids. Here the CDR3 DNA reads TGTGCCAGCAGCCAAAGGGGGGACAGGGCTGGGAATGAGCAGTTCTTC. It is translated as CASSQRGDRAGNEQFF.

The chain employs TRBV6-5 and TRBJ2-7; D possibly corresponds to TRBD1 (5 bases). The CDR3 has 15 residues. The ends were cut back, 0 bases at V and 1 base at J, with 10 bases in the middle. CDR1 MNHEY and CDR2 SVGAGI come from the germline V gene. The CDR3 coding sequence is TGTGCCAGCAGTTACTCAGGGCAGGGTTCCTACGAGCAGTACTTC. Its protein product is CASSYSGQGSYEQYF.

The chain employs TRBV3-1 (or the pseudogene TRBV3-2) and TRBJ1-1; no definite D call. V was trimmed by 7 bases and J by 1 base, leaving 10 bases between them. Germline lookup yields CDR1 LGHDT and CDR2 YNNKEL (reference sequence). The CDR3 covers 13 residues. The CDR3, as DNA: TGTGCCAGCACTTACCGGGAGAACACTGAAGCTTTCTTT. Its protein is CASTYRENTEAFF.

This clone was counted only a few times. The V and J genes are TRBV28 and TRBJ1-6; 8 bases are shared with TRBD1. The CDR3 extends over 15 amino acids. Per the germline V gene, CDR1 is MDHEN and CDR2 is SYDVKM. The V gene end was trimmed by 2 bases and the J gene end by 9 bases; junction bases not matched to a gene: 6. The CDR3 nucleotides read TGTGCCAGCAGTTTAGGGGGGCAGGGGGCTTCACCCCTCCACTTT. Its protein is CASSLGGQGASPLHF.